The 16 T cell receptor beta chains below were found in one sample sequenced in a study of response to subunit inactivated influenza vaccine. A single record per CDR3 protein comes from TCRdb applying MiXCR to the RT-PCR reads. The sample shows 500,000 to 550,000 distinct CDR3 sequences, roughly 7.9% of them seen only once. The starting material was PBMCs from blood, obtained about 24 months after vaccination. The receptors shown here come from a man between 50 and 75 years old who received an inactivated influenza vaccine.

This clonotype was counted many times. The J gene is TRBJ2-5, the V gene TRBV12-3 or TRBV12-4; 9 bases line up with TRBD2. CDR3 length: 13 amino acids. The V gene end was trimmed by 6 bases and the J gene end by 4 bases; junction bases not matched to a gene: 3. In DNA, the CDR3 is TGTGCCAGCAGACGGACTAGCGCAGAGACCCAGTACTTC. Translated, it gives CASRRTSAETQYF.

The V gene is TRBV5-6, the J gene TRBJ2-1, with 7 positions matching TRBD2. CDR3 length: 18 residues. Germline V gene sequence: CDR1 SGHDT, CDR2 YYEEEE. The V gene end was trimmed by 4 bases and the J gene end by 4 bases; junction bases not matched to a gene: 17. DNA of the CDR3: TGTGCCAGCAGCCGAGGGCTCAGCGGGATTAGTAGGTACAATGAGCAGTTCTTC. It yields the protein CASSRGLSGISRYNEQFF.

This clonotype was detected a few times. This sequence joins TRBV5-1 and TRBJ2-4; TRBD2 aligns across 10 bases. This CDR3 comprises 14 residues. The trim removed 5 bases at V and 7 bases at J, leaving 6 bases unmatched. Germline V gene sequence: CDR1 SGHRS, CDR2 YFSETQ. For the CDR3, the DNA is TGCGCCAGCAGAGGCCTAGCGGGGGAGAACATTCAGTACTTC. Translated, it gives CASRGLAGENIQYF.

The chain couples TRBV28 to TRBJ1-6; D not resolved. The CDR3 has 14 amino acids. Germline assignment: CDR1 MDHEN and CDR2 SYDVKM. Between the trimmed V and J ends, which lost 6 bases and 7 bases, there was a span of 13 bases. The CDR3 loop is CASRFPGMNSPLHF. In DNA, the CDR3 is TGTGCCAGCAGGTTTCCTGGTATGAATTCACCCCTCCACTTT.

The V and J genes are TRBV24-1 and TRBJ1-5, with D hard to call. This CDR3 contains 18 residues. Per the germline V gene, CDR1 is KGHDR and CDR2 is SFDVKD. Trimming took off 7 bases at V and 1 base at J, with 22 bases between the two ends. As DNA, the CDR3 is TGTGCCACCAGGGAGGTTATTTCTGCTACGGAAAGCAATCAGCCCCAGCATTTT. Translated, it gives CATREVISATESNQPQHF.

Only a few counts were recorded for this clonotype. The chain couples TRBV20-1 to TRBJ2-1; D gene uncertain. The germline V and J ends were trimmed by 4 bases and 0 bases, with 7 bases remaining between them. The germline gives CDR1 DFQATT, CDR2 SNEGSKA (reference sequence). The CDR3 totals 13 residues. CDR3: CSAIRFSYNEQFF. Here the CDR3 DNA reads TGCAGTGCTATTAGATTCTCCTACAATGAGCAGTTCTTC.

The V gene is TRBV5-6, the J gene TRBJ2-6; D is undetermined. Germline CDR1 SGHDT, CDR2 YYEEEE. This CDR3 region has 14 residues. V was trimmed by 9 bases and J by 2 bases, leaving 12 bases between them. The CDR3 reads CATANNPGANVLTF. CDR3 sequence (DNA): TGTGCCACCGCAAACAATCCTGGGGCCAACGTCCTGACTTTC.

This clonotype appeared many times. This chain uses TRBV4-3 with TRBJ2-4; D not certain. The CDR3 is 13 amino acids. Germline V gene data show CDR1 as LGHNA and CDR2 as YSLEER. Trimming stripped 3 bases from V and 8 bases from J, with 11 bases between. CDR3 coding DNA: TGCGCCAGCAGCCAGAGAGAAGGCGACATTCAGTACTTC. Protein sequence: CASSQREGDIQYF.

The V call is TRBV29-1, the J call TRBJ2-2, with 9 bases matching TRBD2. The CDR3 loop spans 14 amino acids. Germline CDR1 reads SQVTM; CDR2 reads ANQGSEA. Losses at the gene ends were 4 bases for V and 7 bases for J; bases not matched to a gene: 7. The CDR3 sequence: CSVGGRALGGELFF. The CDR3 DNA reads TGCAGCGTTGGCGGGAGGGCCCTCGGCGGGGAGCTGTTTTTT.

This clonotype was detected only a few times. The rearrangement links TRBV12-3 or TRBV12-4 to TRBJ1-2, with TRBD1 matching 12 bases. Germline trimming cut 6 bases from V and 6 bases from J; bases unmatched to any gene: 8. CDR3 length: 15 residues. The CDR3 reads CASRSSGTGGDGYTF. CDR3 nucleotide sequence: TGTGCCAGCAGGTCATCCGGGACAGGGGGCGATGGCTACACCTTC.

Only a few counts were recorded for this clonotype. This sequence joins TRBV28 and TRBJ1-1; tentatively, D is TRBD1 (6 bases). With 6 bases removed from V and 2 bases from J, the gap between germline ends came to 13 bases. The CDR3 sequence is 14 residues long. Per germline, CDR1 MDHEN and CDR2 SYDVKM. CDR3 nucleotide sequence: TGTGCCAGCAGGGCACAGGGTTTTAACACTGAAGCTTTCTTT. Protein: CASRAQGFNTEAFF. Together with reference TRBV28 and TRBJ1-1, the CDR3 gives the full variable domain: DVKVTQSSRYLVKRTGEKVFLECVQDMDHENMFWYRQDPGLGLRLIYFSYDVKMKEKGDIPEGYSVSREKKERFSLILESASTNQTSMYLCASRAQGFNTEAFFGQGTRLTVV.

Only a few counts were recorded for this clonotype. V gene TRBV4-2 combines with J gene TRBJ2-3, with D perhaps TRBD2 (6 bases). Trimming pared 4 bases from V and 3 bases from J, leaving 17 bases between. Germline assignment: CDR1 LGHNA and CDR2 YNFKEQ. CDR3 length equals 16 residues. DNA of the CDR3: TGTGCCAGCAGCCCAACCACGGCCCGGGGGACAGATACGCAGTATTTT. Protein: CASSPTTARGTDTQYF.

This chain joins TRBV12-3 or TRBV12-4 and TRBJ2-1, with 9 bases lining up with TRBD2. This CDR3 spans 14 amino acids. V shed 7 bases and J 6 bases; nucleotides not matched to a gene: 7. CDR3 DNA sequence: TGTGCCAGCACCCTAGCGGGGCCCCGCAATGAGCAGTTCTTC. Amino acids: CASTLAGPRNEQFF.

V is TRBV6-1 and J is TRBJ2-5; D ambiguous. With 5 bases removed from V and 5 bases from J, the gap between germline ends came to 12 bases. The CDR3 is 13 amino acids. CDR1 and CDR2 from the germline V gene are MNHNS and SASEGT. CDR3 DNA: TGTGCCAGCAGTAAGTTCCCGAGGGAGACCCAGTACTTC. Translated: CASSKFPRETQYF.

This clonotype was seen only a few times. V usage is TRBV6-2 or TRBV6-3 and J usage is TRBJ2-7; TRBD1 matches at 9 bases. This CDR3 has 16 residues. The germline V gene has CDR1 MNHEY and CDR2 SVGEGT. Germline trimming cut 6 bases from V and 2 bases from J; bases unmatched to any gene: 11. The CDR3 sequence: CASRPPGTGQAYEQYF. For the CDR3, the DNA is TGTGCCAGCAGACCCCCCGGGACAGGGCAGGCCTACGAGCAGTACTTC.

The rearrangement joins TRBV12-3 or TRBV12-4 to TRBJ2-2, with 11 bases identical to TRBD1. The V gene end was trimmed by 5 bases and the J gene end by 6 bases; junction bases not matched to a gene: 11. The CDR3 has 17 amino acids. The CDR3 loop reads CASSVPLGTGGSGELFF. As DNA, the CDR3 is TGTGCCAGCAGTGTACCACTCGGGACAGGGGGATCCGGGGAGCTGTTTTTT.